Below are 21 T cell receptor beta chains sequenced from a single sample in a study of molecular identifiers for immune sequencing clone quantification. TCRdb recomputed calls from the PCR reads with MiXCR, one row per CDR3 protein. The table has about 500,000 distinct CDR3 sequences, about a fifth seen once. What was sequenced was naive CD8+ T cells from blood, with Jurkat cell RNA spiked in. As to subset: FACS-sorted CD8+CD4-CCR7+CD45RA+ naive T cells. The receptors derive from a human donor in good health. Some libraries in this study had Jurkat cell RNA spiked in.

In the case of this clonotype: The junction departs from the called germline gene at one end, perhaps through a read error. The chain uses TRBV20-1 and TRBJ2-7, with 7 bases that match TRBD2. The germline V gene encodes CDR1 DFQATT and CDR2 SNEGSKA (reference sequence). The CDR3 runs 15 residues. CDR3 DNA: TGCAGTGCTGGAGATAATGTTGCGGGAGACTACGAGCAGTACTTC. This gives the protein CSAGDNVAGDYEQYF.

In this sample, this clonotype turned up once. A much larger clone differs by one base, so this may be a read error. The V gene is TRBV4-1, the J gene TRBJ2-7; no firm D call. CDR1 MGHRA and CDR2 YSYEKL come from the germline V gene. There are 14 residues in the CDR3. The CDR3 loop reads CASSQEDRLYEQHF. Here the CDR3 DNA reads TGCGCCAGCAGCCAAGAGGACCGCCTCTACGAGCAGCACTTC.

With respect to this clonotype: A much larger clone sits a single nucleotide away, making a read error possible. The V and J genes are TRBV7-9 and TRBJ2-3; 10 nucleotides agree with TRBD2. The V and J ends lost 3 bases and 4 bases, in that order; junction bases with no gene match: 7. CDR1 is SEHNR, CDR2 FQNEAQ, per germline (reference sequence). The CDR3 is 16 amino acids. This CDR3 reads CASSFTSGNGPDTQYF. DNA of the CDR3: TGTGCCAGCAGCTTCACTAGCGGGAACGGTCCAGATACGCAGTATTTT.

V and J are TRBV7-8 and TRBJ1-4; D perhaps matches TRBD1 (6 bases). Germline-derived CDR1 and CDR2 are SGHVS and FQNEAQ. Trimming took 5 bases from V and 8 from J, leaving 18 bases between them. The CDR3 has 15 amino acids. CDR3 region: CASSRRDTFFEKLFF. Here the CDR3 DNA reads TGTGCCAGCAGCCGAAGGGACACTTTTTTCGAAAAACTGTTTTTT.

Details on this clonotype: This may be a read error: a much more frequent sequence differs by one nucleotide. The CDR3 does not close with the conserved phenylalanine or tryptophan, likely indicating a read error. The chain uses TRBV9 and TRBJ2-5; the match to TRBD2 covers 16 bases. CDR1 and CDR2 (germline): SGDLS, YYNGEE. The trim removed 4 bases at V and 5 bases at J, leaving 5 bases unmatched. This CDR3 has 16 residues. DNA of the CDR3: TGTGCCAGCAGCCCGGGGACTAGCGGGAGGGCGGAGACCCAGTACTCC. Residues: CASSPGTSGRAETQYS.

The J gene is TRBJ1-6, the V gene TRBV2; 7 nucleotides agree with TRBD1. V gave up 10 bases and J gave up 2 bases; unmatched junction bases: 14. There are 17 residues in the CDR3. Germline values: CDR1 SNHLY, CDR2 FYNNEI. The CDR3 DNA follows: TGTGCCACGCTGGAGGTCCAGGGGGTGACCTATAATTCACCCCTCCACTTT. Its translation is CATLEVQGVTYNSPLHF.

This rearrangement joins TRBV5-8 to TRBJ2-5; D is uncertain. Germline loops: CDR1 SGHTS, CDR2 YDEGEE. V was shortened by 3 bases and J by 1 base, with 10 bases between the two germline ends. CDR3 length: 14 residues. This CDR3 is CASSSRLGQETQYF. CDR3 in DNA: TGTGCCAGCAGCTCCCGTTTAGGCCAAGAGACCCAGTACTTC.

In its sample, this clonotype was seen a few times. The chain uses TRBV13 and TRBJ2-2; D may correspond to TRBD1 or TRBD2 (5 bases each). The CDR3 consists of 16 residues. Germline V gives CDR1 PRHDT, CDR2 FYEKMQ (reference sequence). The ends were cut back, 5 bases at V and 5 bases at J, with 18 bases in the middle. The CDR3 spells CASSPRGGPLTGELFF. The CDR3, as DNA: TGTGCCAGCAGCCCCCGGGGCGGACCTCTTACCGGGGAGCTGTTTTTT.

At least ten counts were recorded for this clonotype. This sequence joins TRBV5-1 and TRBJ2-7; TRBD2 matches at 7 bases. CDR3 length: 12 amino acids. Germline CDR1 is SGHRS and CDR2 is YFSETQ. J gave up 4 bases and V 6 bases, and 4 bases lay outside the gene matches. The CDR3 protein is CASTGEGYEQYF. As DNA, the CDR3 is TGCGCCAGCACCGGGGAGGGTTACGAGCAGTACTTC.

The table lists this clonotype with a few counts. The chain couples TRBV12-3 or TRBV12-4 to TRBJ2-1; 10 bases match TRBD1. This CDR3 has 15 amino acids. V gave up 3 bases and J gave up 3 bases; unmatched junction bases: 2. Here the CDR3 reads CASSLTGGFYNEQFF. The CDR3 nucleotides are TGTGCCAGCAGTTTGACAGGGGGCTTCTACAATGAGCAGTTCTTC.

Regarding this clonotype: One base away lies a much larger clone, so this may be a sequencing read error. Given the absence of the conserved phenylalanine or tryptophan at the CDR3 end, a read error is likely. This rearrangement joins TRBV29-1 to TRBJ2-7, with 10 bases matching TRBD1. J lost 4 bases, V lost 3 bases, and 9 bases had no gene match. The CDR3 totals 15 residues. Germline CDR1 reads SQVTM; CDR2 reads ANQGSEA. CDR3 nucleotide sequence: TGCAGCGTTGATAGCGGGACAGGGGTCAGGTACGAGCAGTACCTC. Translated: CSVDSGTGVRYEQYL.

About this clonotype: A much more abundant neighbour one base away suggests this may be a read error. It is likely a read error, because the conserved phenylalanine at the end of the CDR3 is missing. CDR3 loop: CASSPRGLAGPDTQYL. The CDR3, as DNA: TGTGCCAGCAGCCCCCGGGGACTAGCGGGGCCAGATACGCAGTATCTT. V and J are TRBV7-2 and TRBJ2-3, with 13 positions matching TRBD2. V was clipped by 5 bases and J by 4 bases; unmatched bases: 6. The germline gives CDR1 SGHTA, CDR2 FQGNSA. The CDR3 has 16 amino acids.

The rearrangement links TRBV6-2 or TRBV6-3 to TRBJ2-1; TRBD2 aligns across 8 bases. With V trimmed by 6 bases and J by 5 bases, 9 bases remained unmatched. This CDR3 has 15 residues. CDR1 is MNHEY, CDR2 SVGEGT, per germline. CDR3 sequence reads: CASSQGAGGHNEQFF. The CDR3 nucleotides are TGTGCCAGCAGCCAAGGTGCGGGGGGCCACAATGAGCAGTTCTTC.

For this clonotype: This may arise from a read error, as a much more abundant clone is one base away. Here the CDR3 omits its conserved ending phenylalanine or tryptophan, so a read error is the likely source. CDR3 DNA sequence: TGCGCCAGCCAGCCTTTAGCCAAAAACATTCAGTACTCC. This encodes CASQPLAKNIQYS. V is TRBV4-3 and J is TRBJ2-4; D is undetermined. The V end was cut by 8 bases, the J end by 0 bases, with 8 bases between. Germline CDR1 reads LGHNA; CDR2 reads YSLEER. The CDR3 sequence is 13 residues long.

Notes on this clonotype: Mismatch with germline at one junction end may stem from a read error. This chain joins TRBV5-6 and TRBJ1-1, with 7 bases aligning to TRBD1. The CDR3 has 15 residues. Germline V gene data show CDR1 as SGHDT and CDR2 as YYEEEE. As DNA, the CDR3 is TGTACCAGCAGCCCATACGACAGGGCGGGCACTGAAGCTTTCTTT. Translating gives CTSSPYDRAGTEAFF.

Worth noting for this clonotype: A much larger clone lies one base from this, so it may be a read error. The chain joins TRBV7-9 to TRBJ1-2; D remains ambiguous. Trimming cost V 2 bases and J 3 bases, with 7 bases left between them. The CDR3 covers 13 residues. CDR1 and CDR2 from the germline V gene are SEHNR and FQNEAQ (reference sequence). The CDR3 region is CASSLNLDYGYTF. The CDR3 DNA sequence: TGTGCCAGCAGCTTAAACCTCGACTATGGCTACACCTTC.

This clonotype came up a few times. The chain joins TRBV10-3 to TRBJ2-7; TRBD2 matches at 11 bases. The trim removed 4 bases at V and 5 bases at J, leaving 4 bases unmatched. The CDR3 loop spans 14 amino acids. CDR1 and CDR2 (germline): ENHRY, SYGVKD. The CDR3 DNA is TGTGCCATCAGTGGTAGCGGGAGGGCCCACGAGCAGTACTTC. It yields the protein CAISGSGRAHEQYF.

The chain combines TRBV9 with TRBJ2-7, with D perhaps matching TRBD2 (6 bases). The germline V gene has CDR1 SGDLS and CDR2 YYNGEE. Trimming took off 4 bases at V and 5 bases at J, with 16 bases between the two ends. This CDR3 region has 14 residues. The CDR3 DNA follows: TGTGCCAGCAGCCAGGACCCGGGGGAGAACGAGCAGTACTTC. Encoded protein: CASSQDPGENEQYF.

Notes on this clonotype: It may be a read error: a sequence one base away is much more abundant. The CDR3 region is CASSSSAGETQYF. The CDR3 DNA sequence: TGTGCCAGCAGCTCCTCCGCTGGGGAGACCCAGTACTTC. This rearrangement joins TRBV7-8 to TRBJ2-5; no definite D call. Germline CDR1 is SGHVS and CDR2 is FQNEAQ. CDR3 length equals 13 residues. Trimming cost V 4 bases and J 5 bases, with 11 bases left between them.

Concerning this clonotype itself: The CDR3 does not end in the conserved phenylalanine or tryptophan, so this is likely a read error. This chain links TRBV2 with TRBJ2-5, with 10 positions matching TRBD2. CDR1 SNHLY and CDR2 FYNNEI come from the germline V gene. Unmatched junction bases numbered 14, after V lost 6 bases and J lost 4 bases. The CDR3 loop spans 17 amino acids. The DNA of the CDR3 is TGTGCCAGCAGACTCGAACTAAGCGGGGGGGCCGGAGAGACCCAGTACCTC. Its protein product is CASRLELSGGAGETQYL.

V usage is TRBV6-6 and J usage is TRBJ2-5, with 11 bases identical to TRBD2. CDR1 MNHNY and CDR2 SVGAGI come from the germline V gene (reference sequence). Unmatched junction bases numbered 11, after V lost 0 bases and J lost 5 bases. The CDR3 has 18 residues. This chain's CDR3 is CASSYSILTSGRGETQYF. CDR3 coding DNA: TGTGCCAGCAGTTACTCGATCCTAACTAGCGGGAGAGGTGAGACCCAGTACTTC.